This T cell receptor (beta chain) derives from a study of early T cells in non-severe SARS-CoV-2 infection. The CDR3 totals 15 residues. V shed 6 bases and J shed 3 bases, with 18 bases lying between them. One entry per CDR3 protein results from TCRdb running MiXCR on the 5' RACE reads. The sample lists roughly 80,000 distinct CDR3 sequences, around 15% occurring once. This clonotype came up a few times. The TCR originated in an adult who was a healthcare worker with PCR-confirmed SARS-CoV-2 infection or an uninfected control (not recorded which). The specimen sequenced was whole blood. The chain links TRBV12-3 or TRBV12-4 to TRBJ2-7; D tentatively reads TRBD1 or TRBD2 (5 bases each). The CDR3 here is CASRSGPPGDYEQYF. Here the CDR3 DNA reads TGTGCCAGCAGATCGGGACCGCCCGGCGACTACGAGCAGTACTTC.